What follows are 6 T cell receptor beta chains derived from one specimen sequenced in a study of beta chain features in type 1 diabetes. These receptors have no identified antigens. Findings of the study overall: Shorter TCRB CDR3s, moderately but significantly so, marked every one of the four CD4+ subsets in Type 1 diabetes patients.

Of the isolated RNA, all was reverse transcribed, and so the sequenced material was expressed TCRB transcripts. TCRdb keeps only in-frame clones here, not all; method: immunoSEQ multiplex PCR. This table has 500,000 to 800,000 clones, around 12% appearing once. Sequenced sample: naive CD4+ T cells from blood. The receptors were sampled from a man aged 30 to 45 with type 1 diabetes.

This clone was counted a few times. The chain uses TRBV9 and TRBJ1-5, with D perhaps TRBD1 (5 bases). Germline loops: CDR1 SGDLS, CDR2 YYNGEE. This CDR3 contains 14 residues. V was clipped by 3 bases and J by 5 bases, with 12 bases between them. Written as DNA, the CDR3 is TGTGCCAGCAGCGAGGGAGGGGATTATCAGCCCCAGCATTTT. This translates into CASSEGGDYQPQHF.

The chain combines TRBV7-2 with TRBJ2-3, with unresolved D. The CDR3 contains 12 residues. Between the trimmed V and J ends, which lost 5 bases and 12 bases, there was a span of 15 bases. CDR1 and CDR2 (germline): SGHTA, FQGNSA. Here the CDR3 DNA reads TGTGCCAGCAGCCCCGCCCTCGGTCTTCAGTATTTT. It specifies CASSPALGLQYF. The full variable domain, its missing parts supplied by reference TRBV7-2 and TRBJ2-3, is GAGVSQSPSNKVTEKGKDVELRCDPISGHTALYWYRQSLGQGLEFLIYFQGNSAPDKSGLPSDRFSAERTGGSVSTLTIQRTQQEDSAVYLCASSPALGLQYFGPGTRLTVL.

This clone was detected only a few times. The chain is built from TRBV29-1 and TRBJ1-2; 7 bases fit TRBD1. Looked up from germline, CDR1 is SQVTM and CDR2 is ANQGSEA. The ends lost 4 bases at V and 6 bases at J; junction bases unmatched: 5. CDR3 size: 12 residues. The CDR3, as DNA: TGCAGCGTTGTCAGGGGGACTGATGGCTACACCTTC. Translating it yields CSVVRGTDGYTF. The full variable domain, in which reference TRBV29-1 and TRBJ1-2 provide the parts outside the CDR3, is SAVISQKPSRDICQRGTSLTIQCQVDSQVTMMFWYRQQPGQSLTLIATANQGSEATYESGFVIDKFPISRPNLTFSTLTVSNMSPEDSSIYLCSVVRGTDGYTFGSGTRLTVV.

The chain uses TRBV28 and TRBJ1-2; 7 bases map to TRBD1. The CDR3 has 13 amino acids. Germline CDR1 reads MDHEN; CDR2 reads SYDVKM. V shed 6 bases, J shed 7 bases, and the junction held 8 bases outside the gene matches. CDR3 sequence: CASRTTGSGGYTF. CDR3 nucleotide sequence: TGTGCCAGCAGGACGACAGGGTCGGGTGGCTACACCTTC.

This clone was observed a few times. The V and J genes are TRBV18 and TRBJ1-5, with D possibly matching TRBD1 (6 bases). Germline values: CDR1 KGHSH, CDR2 LQKENI. There are 15 residues in the CDR3. The V gene lost 6 bases and the J gene lost 5 bases, with 17 bases spanning the gap. CDR3 region: CASSRTGQRDQPQHF. The CDR3, as DNA: TGTGCCAGCTCGCGTACTGGACAGAGAGATCAGCCCCAGCATTTT.

The chain couples TRBV9 to TRBJ2-5; TRBD1 matches 7 bases. Losses at the gene ends were 3 bases for V and 4 bases for J; bases not matched to a gene: 6. CDR3 length: 14 residues. The germline gives CDR1 SGDLS, CDR2 YYNGEE. Here the CDR3 reads CASSARGGRETQYF. As DNA, the CDR3 is TGTGCCAGCAGCGCGAGAGGGGGCCGAGAGACCCAGTACTTC.